This passage covers 8 T cell receptor beta chains from one sample sequenced in a study of beta chain features in type 1 diabetes. General study points: Among patients with Type 1 diabetes, TCRB CDR3s were moderately but significantly shorter in every one of the four CD4+ subsets.

Expressed TCRB transcripts were sequenced because the entire RNA isolate underwent reverse transcription. Repertoires were generated with immunoSEQ multiplex PCR, while TCRdb's copy carries only in-frame clones and drops some. The table includes hundreds of thousands of clones, roughly an eighth detected once. These receptors have no identified antigens. The sequenced material came from naive CD4+ T cells from blood. These TCRs come from a young man with type 1 diabetes.

The chain is built from TRBV28 and TRBJ2-4; maybe TRBD2 (6 bases). The CDR3 consists of 15 residues. Germline CDR1 is MDHEN and CDR2 is SYDVKM. Deletions cut 5 bases from V and 6 bases from J, with 17 bases between. CDR3 nucleotide sequence: TGTGCCAGCAGTCTAGAGGGCGGGGTAAGAAACATTCAGTACTTC. Its translation: CASSLEGGVRNIQYF.

The chain carries TRBV5-1 and TRBJ2-7, with TRBD1 matching 8 bases. The CDR3 contains 15 residues. The ends lost 4 bases at V and 5 bases at J; junction bases unmatched: 11. The germline gives CDR1 SGHRS, CDR2 YFSETQ. The CDR3 nucleotides read TGCGCCAGCAGCATACAGGGGGACGGCATCCACGAGCAGTACTTC. Encoded protein: CASSIQGDGIHEQYF.

In the case of this clone: The same CDR3 is also encoded by other DNA sequences in this sample. The chain uses TRBV30 and TRBJ2-7; possibly TRBD2 for D (5 bases). This CDR3 has 12 residues. Germline assignment: CDR1 GTSNPN and CDR2 SVGIG (reference sequence). Deletions cut 2 bases from V and 4 bases from J, with 9 bases between. The CDR3 bases are TGTGCCTGGAGTCGCGGAGGATACGAGCAGTACTTC. Translating it yields CAWSRGGYEQYF. Full variable domain (outside the CDR3, taken from reference TRBV30 and TRBJ2-7): SQTIHQWPATLVQPVGSPLSLECTVEGTSNPNLYWYRQAAGRGLQLLFYSVGIGQISSEVPQNLSASRPQDRQFILSSKKLLLSDSGFYLCAWSRGGYEQYFGPGTRLTVT.

This clone was counted a few times. This chain uses TRBV11-1 with TRBJ2-1; possibly TRBD2 for D (6 bases). This CDR3 contains 11 residues. Germline V gene lookup returns CDR1 SGHAT and CDR2 FQDESV (reference sequence). CDR3 amino acids: CAGGGNNEQFF. CDR3 coding DNA: TGTGCGGGGGGAGGTAACAATGAGCAGTTCTTC.

The CDR3 protein is CATAAVDQPQHF. The CDR3 DNA sequence: TGTGCCACCGCGGCGGTAGATCAGCCCCAGCATTTT. The chain has TRBV10-3 and TRBJ1-5; D is unclear. The V gene lost 10 bases and the J gene lost 5 bases, with 12 bases spanning the gap. CDR3 size: 12 residues. The germline V gene has CDR1 ENHRY and CDR2 SYGVKD.

The rearrangement uses TRBV28 and TRBJ2-5; TRBD1 is a possible D gene (5 bases). CDR1 and CDR2 (germline): MDHEN, SYDVKM. The length of the CDR3 is 15 residues. Trimming left V 1 base short and J 5 bases short, with 14 bases between. Here the CDR3 DNA reads TGTGCCAGCAGTTTATCCCCGGTAGGGGTTGAGACCCAGTACTTC. It translates to CASSLSPVGVETQYF.

This clone has only a few counts. V and J are TRBV29-1 and TRBJ1-1, with a possible D match to TRBD1 (6 bases). The germline gives CDR1 SQVTM, CDR2 ANQGSEA. This CDR3 has 14 amino acids. V lost 4 bases and J lost 0, with 12 bases in between. CDR3 DNA sequence: TGCAGCGTTGCACAGGGAATTGTGAACACTGAAGCTTTCTTT. This sequence encodes CSVAQGIVNTEAFF.

This clone showed up just a few times. Here the CDR3 DNA reads TGTGCCAGCTCACCCTTAACAGGGGTCGCGTACGAGCAGTACTTC. Residues: CASSPLTGVAYEQYF. This sequence joins TRBV18 and TRBJ2-7, with 7 bases fitting TRBD1. Germline V lookup: CDR1 KGHSH, CDR2 LQKENI. V gave up 3 bases and J gave up 4 bases; unmatched junction bases: 9. There are 15 residues in the CDR3.